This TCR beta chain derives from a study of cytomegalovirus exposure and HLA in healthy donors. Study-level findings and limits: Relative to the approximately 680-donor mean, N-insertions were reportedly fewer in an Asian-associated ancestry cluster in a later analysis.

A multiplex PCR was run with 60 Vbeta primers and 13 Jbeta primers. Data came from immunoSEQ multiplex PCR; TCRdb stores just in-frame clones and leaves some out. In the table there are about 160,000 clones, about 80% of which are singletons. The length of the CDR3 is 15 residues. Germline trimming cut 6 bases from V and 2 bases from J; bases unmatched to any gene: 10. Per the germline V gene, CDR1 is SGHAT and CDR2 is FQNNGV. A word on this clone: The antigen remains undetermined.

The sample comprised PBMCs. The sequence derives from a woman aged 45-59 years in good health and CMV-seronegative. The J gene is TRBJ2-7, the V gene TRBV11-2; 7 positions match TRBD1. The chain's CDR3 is CASSNSGTETYEQYF. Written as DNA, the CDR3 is TGTGCCAGCAGTAATTCCGGGACAGAAACCTACGAGCAGTACTTC.